These 5 T cell receptor beta chains originate from one sample sequenced in a study of blood T cell repertoires in COVID-19. This table comes from immunoSEQ multiplex PCR, and its TCRdb copy is limited to in-frame clones, with some not included. The table includes some 150,000 clones, about 86% detected once. Sequencing was carried out using peripheral blood. The receptors stem from a man between 65 and 85 years old with acute or convalescent COVID-19.

This chain joins TRBV9 and TRBJ1-1; 7 nucleotides line up with TRBD1. CDR3 length equals 15 residues. V gave up 3 bases and J gave up 3 bases; unmatched junction bases: 8. Germline CDR1 is SGDLS and CDR2 is YYNGEE. The CDR3: CASSGAGTAYTEAFF. CDR3 coding DNA: TGTGCCAGCAGCGGCGCGGGGACAGCGTACACTGAAGCTTTCTTT.

The chain carries TRBV5-5 and TRBJ1-2; 7 bases agree with TRBD1. The V gene's germline CDR1 is SGHKS and CDR2 YYEKEE (reference sequence). The CDR3 runs 14 residues. With 1 base clipped from V and 4 bases from J, the junction kept 4 bases outside the gene matches. In nucleotides, the CDR3 is TGTGCCAGCAGCTTGCCGGGACAGATCTATGGCTACACCTTC. Translation gives CASSLPGQIYGYTF.

The chain links TRBV7-2 to TRBJ2-2; D perhaps matches TRBD1 (5 bases). The CDR3 has 15 residues. Trimming stripped 1 base from V and 6 bases from J, with 12 bases between. The germline gives CDR1 SGHTA, CDR2 FQGNSA. The CDR3 DNA reads as TGTGCCAGCAGCTTAGATCCAGGGTGGCCCGGGGAGCTGTTTTTT. Its protein product is CASSLDPGWPGELFF.

The chain uses TRBV25-1 and TRBJ1-4; D remains ambiguous. CDR3 length: 15 amino acids. Looked up from germline, CDR1 is MGHDK and CDR2 is SYGVNS. V was pared by 1 base and J by 6 bases, with 12 bases between. As DNA, the CDR3 is TGTGCCAGCAGTGAATCAATTGGAGGTTATGAAAAACTGTTTTTT. As protein: CASSESIGGYEKLFF.

This chain joins TRBV2 and TRBJ2-5; a weak D match, TRBD1 (5 bases). The ends were cut back, 4 bases at V and 4 bases at J, with 13 bases in the middle. From germline, CDR1 is SNHLY and CDR2 FYNNEI. This CDR3 comprises 14 residues. As DNA, the CDR3 is TGTGCCAGCAGTGTTTTAGGGGCCGGAGAGACCCAGTACTTC. Encoded protein: CASSVLGAGETQYF.